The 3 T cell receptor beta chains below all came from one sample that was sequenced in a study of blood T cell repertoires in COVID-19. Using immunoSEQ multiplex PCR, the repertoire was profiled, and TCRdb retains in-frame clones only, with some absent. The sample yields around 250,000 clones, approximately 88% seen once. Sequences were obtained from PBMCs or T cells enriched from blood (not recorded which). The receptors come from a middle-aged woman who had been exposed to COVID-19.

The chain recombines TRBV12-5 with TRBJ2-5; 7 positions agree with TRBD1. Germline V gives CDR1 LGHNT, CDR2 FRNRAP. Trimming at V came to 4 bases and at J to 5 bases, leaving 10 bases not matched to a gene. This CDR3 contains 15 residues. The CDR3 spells CASGWGRLGQETQYF. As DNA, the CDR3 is TGTGCTAGTGGTTGGGGTAGATTGGGACAGGAGACCCAGTACTTC. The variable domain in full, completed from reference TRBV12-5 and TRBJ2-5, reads DARVTQTPRHKVTEMGQEVTMRCQPILGHNTVFWYRQTMMQGLELLAYFRNRAPLDDSGMPKDRFSAEMPDATLATLKIQPSEPRDSAVYFCASGWGRLGQETQYFGPGTRLLVL.

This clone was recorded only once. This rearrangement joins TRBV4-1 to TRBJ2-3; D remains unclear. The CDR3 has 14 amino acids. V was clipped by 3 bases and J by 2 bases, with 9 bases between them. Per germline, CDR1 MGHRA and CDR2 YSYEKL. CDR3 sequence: CASSQRMPTDTQYF. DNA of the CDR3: TGCGCCAGCAGCCAGAGAATGCCCACAGATACGCAGTATTTT.

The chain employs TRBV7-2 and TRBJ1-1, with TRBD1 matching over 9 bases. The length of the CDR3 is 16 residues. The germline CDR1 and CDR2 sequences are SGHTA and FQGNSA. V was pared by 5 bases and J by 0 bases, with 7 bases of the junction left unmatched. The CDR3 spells CASSPTGTGMNTEAFF. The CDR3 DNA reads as TGTGCCAGCAGCCCGACCGGGACAGGGATGAACACTGAAGCTTTCTTT.